This T cell receptor beta chain emerged from a study of blood T cell repertoires in COVID-19. The overall study: The samples span acute and convalescent COVID-19 from the United States, Italy and Spain.

The V end was cut by 3 bases, the J end by 5 bases, with 7 bases between. The CDR3 totals 12 residues. CDR1 and CDR2 from the germline V gene are SGHNT and YYREEE (reference sequence). A Seattle source enrolled patients during active infection and followed them longitudinally. Repertoires were generated with immunoSEQ multiplex PCR, while TCRdb's copy carries only in-frame clones and drops some. The sample records 250,000 to 350,000 clones, over 80% being singletons. The TCR was taken from a woman aged 50 to 60 with COVID-19, enrolled during active disease. The material sequenced was peripheral blood. The V gene is TRBV5-4, the J gene TRBJ2-3, with no clear D. Written as DNA, the CDR3 is TGTGCCAGCAGCTGGCTAGGAGATACGCAGTATTTT. Protein: CASSWLGDTQYF.